This T cell receptor beta chain was identified during a study of T cell responses to AZD1222 COVID-19 vaccine. Trimming stripped 7 bases from V and 4 bases from J, with 14 bases between. Germline V gene lookup returns CDR1 MDHEN and CDR2 SYDVKM. The CDR3 loop spans 14 amino acids. The data were produced by immunoSEQ multiplex PCR, yet TCRdb's version contains in-frame clones alone and is incomplete. Among about 83,000 clones listed, around 88% were seen once. The chain is built from TRBV28 and TRBJ1-5, with no clear D. Specimen: peripheral blood, collected on day 0 of AZD1222 vaccination. This receptor was obtained from an adult in good health. The CDR3 sequence is CASNEGVRNQPQHF. The CDR3 region has the DNA TGTGCCAGCAACGAGGGAGTACGGAATCAGCCCCAGCATTTT.